The rows below give T cell receptor beta chains drawn from one sample of a study of control samples from healthy donors and cancer patients. Profiled with immunoSEQ multiplex PCR; TCRdb holds only in-frame clones, not every one. The table has 60,000 to 70,000 clones, roughly 84% seen once. The sample consisted of PBMCs. These receptors were obtained from a woman between 45 and 65 years old with lung cancer. Each CDR3 is given without its conserved first and last residue. The size entry is marked missing in some rows and otherwise reads once, few, many or a size class.

clone_size: -; cdr3_length: 10; v_call: TRBV20-1; cdr3_aa: SASLASYEQY
clone_size: few; cdr3_length: 12; v_call: TRBV28; cdr3_aa: ASSARQMNTEAF
clone_size: -; cdr3_length: 12; v_call: TRBV5-1; cdr3_aa: ASSSLGQGDGYT
clone_size: -; cdr3_length: 10; v_call: TRBV11-2; cdr3_aa: ASSLVISEAF
clone_size: -; cdr3_length: 13; v_call: TRBV7-9; cdr3_aa: ASSSQEATNEKLF
clone_size: -; cdr3_length: 12; v_call: TRBV9; cdr3_aa: ASSVVVQGTGYT
clone_size: few; cdr3_length: 12; v_call: TRBV18; cdr3_aa: ASSYTASTDTQY
clone_size: -; cdr3_length: 11; v_call: TRBV6-6; cdr3_aa: ASSPREDYEQY
clone_size: -; cdr3_length: 12; v_call: TRBV7-2; cdr3_aa: ASSQLEYTGELF
clone_size: -; cdr3_length: 15; v_call: TRBV7-8; cdr3_aa: ASSPTGMASGGTEAF
clone_size: -; cdr3_length: 12; v_call: TRBV11-2; cdr3_aa: ASSAMTVSYGYT
clone_size: large; cdr3_length: 9; v_call: TRBV20-1; cdr3_aa: SAPQGTEAF
clone_size: -; cdr3_length: 12; v_call: TRBV7-3; cdr3_aa: ASSSSLGTDTQY
clone_size: -; cdr3_length: 15; v_call: TRBV15; cdr3_aa: ATSRDPRDSLNTEAF
clone_size: -; cdr3_length: 15; v_call: TRBV18; cdr3_aa: ASSPRQGDISNQPQH
clone_size: -; cdr3_length: 11; v_call: TRBV6-5; cdr3_aa: ASSYGGESEQY
clone_size: -; cdr3_length: 11; v_call: TRBV6-5; cdr3_aa: ASMREGRQPQH
clone_size: -; cdr3_length: 13; v_call: TRBV28; cdr3_aa: ASSSWTVSNQPQH
clone_size: -; cdr3_length: 12; v_call: TRBV5-1; cdr3_aa: ASSLITGHNEQF
clone_size: -; cdr3_length: 9; v_call: TRBV20-1; cdr3_aa: SAKSTDTQY
clone_size: -; cdr3_length: 12; v_call: TRBV12-2; cdr3_aa: ASRFRTGVWPQH
clone_size: -; cdr3_length: 13; v_call: TRBV6-5; cdr3_aa: ASSLLRGGATEAF
clone_size: -; cdr3_length: 13; v_call: TRBV2; cdr3_aa: ASSEESYSNQPQH
clone_size: -; cdr3_length: 14; v_call: TRBV19; cdr3_aa: ASTGGLWGGANVLT
clone_size: -; cdr3_length: 10; v_call: TRBV11-2; cdr3_aa: ASSRDRGEAF